This T cell receptor (beta chain) was identified during a study of CD8+ T cells in alopecia areata. RNA extraction was followed by reverse transcription into cDNA, which acted as the sequencing template. TCRdb's table, derived via immunoSEQ multiplex PCR, lists solely in-frame clones and lacks some. The sample has about 82,000 clones, just over 50% seen once; the top ten hold around 5%. Only a few counts were recorded for this clone. The ends were cut back, 5 bases at V and 2 bases at J, with 2 bases in the middle. In germline, CDR1 is MNHEY, CDR2 SMNVEV (reference sequence). This CDR3 is 11 amino acids long.

The TCR comes from a human donor with alopecia areata. The chain combines TRBV27 with TRBJ2-3; no reliable D call. Sample: NKG2D-high CD8+ T cells sorted from blood. The CDR3 here is CASSTTDTQYF. The CDR3 DNA sequence: TGTGCCAGCAGTACCACAGATACGCAGTATTTT.